The entry below gives a single T cell receptor (beta chain) sequence along with its context. This clonotype was counted ten times or more. This receptor's antigen is unknown. Base-call qualities are not available, and no considerably larger clone is one nucleotide away. This record comes from a study of T cells in Graves' hyperthyroidism and ophthalmopathy (dated by TCRdb to the late 2010s). In the study overall: Peripheral blood samples were taken at initial diagnosis, before any treatment was given. To identify TCR V-J signatures that set the groups apart, the researchers used a discovery cohort of roughly 100 patients, made up of 43 with Graves' ophthalmopathy and some 58 with stable Graves' hyperthyroidism. Once sampling was done, hyperthyroidism patients were given methimazole at a starting dose of 30 mg daily, whereas ophthalmopathy patients were given high-dose intravenous methylprednisolone. The 85 to 100 discovery patients were divided at random into training and test sets in a 7:3 ratio. The paper describes TCR Vbeta CDR3 sequencing of 120 to 150 peripheral blood samples, made up of 43 ophthalmopathy patients, 70 to 75 hyperthyroidism patients and some 17 progressor patients. Thyroid tissue and blood T-cell repertoires from six or seven Graves' hyperthyroidism patients were also compared in the study. Prospective prediction of ophthalmopathy was tested in an independent validation cohort consisting of some 20 hyperthyroidism patients and approximately 16 patients who later progressed to ophthalmopathy.

From the cysteine through the phenylalanine, the CDR3 covers 16 amino acids. Only the CDR3 DNA is retained, 48 bases long and in frame from the first base. Clipping removes 5 bases from V and 0 bases from J, with 4 as the unmatched junction base count. The TCR beta CDR3 regions were amplified from the RNA transcripts. The first round of RT-PCR for the TCR CDR3 was performed with the HTBI primer set and the Qiagen OneStep RT-PCR kit. Libraries were constructed in a second round of multiplex PCR, after which size selection and purification were carried out. The libraries were sequenced on an Illumina HiSeq2000 using paired-end 100 bp reads. On the study's bioinformatics: SOAPnuke was used to process the raw data, throwing out any read that contained adapters or uncalled bases, had a mean Phred below 15, or lacked an exact constant-primer or identifier match. High-quality paired reads were merged using COPE v1.2.5, and each unique nucleotide sequence was defined as a clonotype. MiTCR v1.1 was used to align the clonotypes against IMGT TRBV, TRBD and TRBJ reference segments. Only V-J combinations with frequency above 0.0001, covering about 99% of repertoires, were analysed. The TCS score was defined as the ratio of F50 (clonal expansion) to E x V (chaos), calculated using BLOSUM62-based TCRdist between CDR3 peptides within each V-J. Welch's t-statistics and random forest reduced approximately 520 V-J features to 10 to 15, which were used in a naive Bayes classifier (R e1071). TCRdb took the public reads, trimmed them with fastp at Q25, ran MiXCR for clone calling and kept in-frame beta chains. Identical CDR3 proteins give one entry, which carries the most common genes and DNA. It is TCRdb's table, rather than the study itself, that gives the V and J calls and clone size. In this sample the table shows fewer than 350,000 distinct CDR3 sequences, about an eighth of which occur a single time. The top ten clones comprise roughly 7.9% of the sample.

Stable Graves' hyperthyroidism was defined as no progression to ophthalmopathy during 18 months of follow-up. The hyperthyroidism patients were between 18 and 65 years old and newly diagnosed, with a disease duration of less than 2 months. Patients with uncontrolled infections, other autoimmune diseases, pregnancy or lactation were excluded. Diagnoses were established on the basis of clinical symptoms, serum thyroxine and TRAb, thyroid ultrasound, and orbital computed tomography. PBMCs were isolated from more than 8 ml of fresh peripheral blood by Ficoll-Paque density gradient centrifugation. Trizol reagent was used to extract total RNA, and RNA quality was then checked on an Agilent 2100 Bioanalyzer. On the study overall, not on this receptor specifically: Blood samples also contained most of the expanded thyroid clonotypes (frequency above 0.001), which suggests that blood repertoires may reflect thyroid immune responses. No statistical method was used to set the sample size in advance, and investigators knew the group allocation. During validation, the model predicted progression to ophthalmopathy a median of approximately 6.5 months ahead of onset, with around 71% sensitivity and 72.22% specificity. A model built on a 13 V-J signature distinguished ophthalmopathy from stable hyperthyroidism, reaching 87.88% sensitivity and approximately 83% specificity in cross-validation and 80%/75% in testing.

The sequenced sample consisted of blood. The rearrangement combines TRBV12-3 or TRBV12-4 with TRBJ2-1; 10 nucleotides in the junction match TRBD2. The sequence came from a woman in her thirties or forties with Graves' hyperthyroidism. The nucleotide sequence is given as TGTGCCAGCAGTCCCAGCGGGAGGGCCTCCTACAATGAGCAGTTCTTC. This is translated as CASSPSGRASYNEQFF.